Shown below are 18 T cell receptor beta chains from a single sample sequenced in a study of T cells in Graves' hyperthyroidism and ophthalmopathy. Regions amplified from RNA transcripts were the TCR beta CDR3 regions. The TCR CDR3 was amplified in a first-round RT-PCR using the HTBI primer set. MiXCR, applied by TCRdb to the multiplex PCR reads, yields one record per CDR3 protein. The sample holds over 700,000 distinct CDR3 sequences; over 35% are singletons and the top ten take around a third. Sequencing input: blood. These receptors came from a woman aged 40 to 55 with Graves' hyperthyroidism.

This chain joins TRBV10-3 and TRBJ2-3; D unclear. V lost 0 bases to trimming and J lost 2 bases, with 18 bases between them. Germline V CDR1 and CDR2: ENHRY, SYGVKD. CDR3 length: 18 amino acids. CDR3 in DNA: TGTGCCATCAGTGAGTCGTCCCGGCGGATCTCCGACACAGATACGCAGTATTTT. Protein sequence: CAISESSRRISDTDTQYF.

This clonotype showed up many times. The genes are TRBV2 and TRBJ2-5; D tentatively fits TRBD1 or TRBD2 (5 bases each). Germline V gives CDR1 SNHLY, CDR2 FYNNEI. V lost 3 bases and J lost 7, with 12 bases in between. The CDR3 totals 13 residues. The CDR3 reads CASSDREKGTQYF. In DNA, the CDR3 is TGTGCCAGCAGTGACAGGGAGAAGGGGACCCAGTACTTC.

For this clonotype: A much larger clone lies one base from this, so it may be a read error. Here the CDR3 DNA reads TGCAGCGGAGGAGGGGAGTTATATGGCCACACCTTC. This codes for CSGGGELYGHTF. The chain links TRBV29-1 to TRBJ1-2, with TRBD1 as a possible D gene (5 bases). Germline lookup yields CDR1 SQVTM and CDR2 ANQGSEA. CDR3 size: 12 residues.

Notes on this clonotype: A much larger clonotype is one base distant, so this may be a read error. The gene calls are TRBV12-3 or TRBV12-4 and TRBJ2-7, with 7 positions matching TRBD1. The CDR3 sequence is 13 residues long. CDR3 nucleotide sequence: TGTGCCGGCAGACAAGGGGGCGTCTACGAGCAGTACTTC. Residues: CAGRQGGVYEQYF.

This clonotype has a handful of counts. The chain couples TRBV2 to TRBJ1-1; no firm D call. Germline-derived CDR1 and CDR2 are SNHLY and FYNNEI. Trimming cost V 3 bases and J 3 bases, with 17 bases left between them. This CDR3 is 16 amino acids long. CDR3 bases: TGTGCCAGCAGTGACGAGGGCCCCCCGGGGTACACTGAAGCTTTCTTT. The encoded protein is CASSDEGPPGYTEAFF.

This clonotype was recorded many times. The V gene is TRBV7-8, the J gene TRBJ1-5; no firm D call. Germline CDR1 and CDR2: SGHVS and FQNEAQ. V shed 5 bases and J shed 1 base, with 12 bases lying between them. CDR3 length: 15 amino acids. In nucleotides, the CDR3 is TGTGCCAGCAGCCTTAGGCCTGACAGCAATCAGCCCCAGCATTTT. This sequence encodes CASSLRPDSNQPQHF.

This clonotype was recorded at least ten times. The chain links TRBV2 to TRBJ2-5; D assignment may be TRBD1 or TRBD2 (6 bases each). Germline V gene data show CDR1 as SNHLY and CDR2 as FYNNEI. The CDR3 spans 13 residues. V shed 10 bases and J shed 2 bases, with 14 bases lying between them. The CDR3 nucleotides read TGTGCCACCCGGGGGCAGGGGCAAGAGACCCAGTACTTC. Translated, it gives CATRGQGQETQYF.

This clonotype was seen once. A much larger clonotype is one base distant, so this may be a read error. V usage is TRBV7-9 and J usage is TRBJ1-2, with D hard to call. Germline V gene data show CDR1 as SEHNR and CDR2 as FQNEAQ (reference sequence). This CDR3 spans 11 amino acids. Trimming removed 6 bases from V and 3 bases from J, with 5 bases in between. The chain's CDR3 is CASRFDYGYTF. The DNA of the CDR3 is TGTGCCAGCAGGTTCGACTATGGCTACACCTTC.

The CDR3 DNA reads TGTGCCAGCAGTTACTCCGGGGACAGGGTGGAAGGAGAGGGCTACACCTTC. Amino acid sequence: CASSYSGDRVEGEGYTF. The chain uses TRBV6-5 and TRBJ1-2; 9 nucleotides match TRBD1. Germline CDR1 reads MNHEY; CDR2 reads SVGAGI. The ends lost 0 bases at V and 8 bases at J; junction bases unmatched: 13. The CDR3 length is 17 residues.

This clonotype was seen a few times. A junction end diverges from the germline sequence, so it may reflect a read error. This chain links TRBV7-3 with TRBJ2-2, with 8 bases that match TRBD1. This CDR3 comprises 16 residues. Germline values: CDR1 SGHTA, CDR2 FQGTGA. The CDR3 DNA sequence: TGTGCCAGCAGCCGCGCCAGGACAGGGAACAACGGGGAGCTGTTTTTT. This gives the protein CASSRARTGNNGELFF.

The V and J genes are TRBV7-9 and TRBJ2-7; the D gene is possibly TRBD2 (6 bases). There are 16 residues in the CDR3. CDR1 is SEHNR, CDR2 FQNEAQ, per germline (reference sequence). Trimming cost V 2 bases and J 3 bases, with 17 bases left between them. Written as DNA, the CDR3 is TGTGCCAGCAGCTTAACGTATGGAGGGACCTTCTACGAGCAGTACTTC. This codes for CASSLTYGGTFYEQYF.

This clonotype was seen at least ten times. This chain links TRBV15 with TRBJ1-6; tentative D call: TRBD1 (5 bases). CDR3 length: 15 residues. The germline V gene encodes CDR1 LNHNV and CDR2 YYDKDF (reference sequence). The ends were cut back, 4 bases at V and 14 bases at J, with 21 bases in the middle. The CDR3 region is CATSTPRDPGGALHF. The DNA for the CDR3 is TGTGCCACCAGCACCCCGCGGGACCCCGGAGGAGCCCTCCACTTT. Complete variable domain (other parts from reference TRBV15 and TRBJ1-6): DAMVIQNPRYQVTQFGKPVTLSCSQTLNHNVMYWYQQKSSQAPKLLFHYYDKDFNNEADTPDNFQSRRPNTSFCFLDIRSPGLGDTAMYLCATSTPRDPGGALHFGNGTRLTVT.

The sample holds one count of this clonotype. In this CDR3 the conserved last residue, phenylalanine or tryptophan, is missing, so a read error is likely. The chain has TRBV10-2 and TRBJ1-1; D possibly corresponds to TRBD1 (5 bases). This CDR3 contains 14 residues. Germline values: CDR1 WSHSY, CDR2 SAAADI. V lost 5 bases and J 3 bases, leaving 13 bases between the germline ends. CDR3 loop: CASSLPGDHTEAFL. Here the CDR3 DNA reads TGCGCCAGCAGTTTGCCGGGGGACCACACTGAAGCTTTCCTT.

As to this clonotype: This may arise from a read error, as a much more abundant clone is one base away. The rearrangement links TRBV10-3 to TRBJ1-3, with D tentatively TRBD1 (5 bases). Germline assignment: CDR1 ENHRY and CDR2 SYGVKD. The CDR3 runs 14 residues. V was shortened by 10 bases and J by 2 bases, with 15 bases between the two germline ends. The CDR3 sequence: CASTAAGTGNTIYF. The CDR3 bases are TGTGCCAGCACCGCCGCAGGGACTGGAAACACCATATATTTT.

About this clonotype itself: A read error may explain this, as a much larger clone is one base away. V and J are TRBV27 and TRBJ1-6; D gene unclear. Trimming took off 8 bases at V and 8 bases at J, with 22 bases between the two ends. Germline CDR1 MNHEY, CDR2 SMNVEV (reference sequence). This CDR3 spans 16 amino acids. The CDR3 protein is CASGGPSNVGDSPLHF. Here the CDR3 DNA reads TGTGCCAGCGGAGGTCCGTCGAATGTTGGGGATTCACCCCTCCACTTT.

The CDR3 region has the DNA TGTGCCAGCATCCCTAGGGGCACTGAAGCTTTCTTT. Its translation: CASIPRGTEAFF. The rearrangement uses TRBV5-4 and TRBJ1-1, with a possible D match to TRBD1 (5 bases). Trimming removed 6 bases from V and 4 bases from J, with 10 bases in between. Looked up from germline, CDR1 is SGHNT and CDR2 is YYREEE (reference sequence). The CDR3 contains 12 residues. Looking up the rest from reference TRBV5-4 and TRBJ1-1 gives the full variable domain: ETGVTQSPTHLIKTRGQQVTLRCSSQSGHNTVSWYQQALGQGPQFIFQYYREEENGRGNFPPRFSGLQFPNYSSELNVNALELDDSALYLCASIPRGTEAFFGQGTRLTVV.

This clonotype was found a few times. V usage is TRBV9 and J usage is TRBJ1-4; D remains unclear. With 0 bases removed from V and 8 bases from J, the gap between germline ends came to 14 bases. The germline gives CDR1 SGDLS, CDR2 YYNGEE. The CDR3 runs 15 residues. CDR3 region: CASSVGGQVTEKLFF. The CDR3 coding sequence is TGTGCCAGCAGCGTAGGTGGCCAGGTTACCGAAAAACTGTTTTTT.

This clonotype was detected a few times. The CDR3 DNA sequence: TGTGCCAGCAGCTTAAGGGCCCAACGTACAGGGGGCATCAACGAGCAGTACTTC. Its protein is CASSLRAQRTGGINEQYF. The chain links TRBV7-8 to TRBJ2-7; 9 nucleotides match TRBD1. CDR1 SGHVS and CDR2 FQNEAQ come from the germline V gene. This CDR3 has 18 amino acids. V dropped 2 bases and J dropped 5; count of bases not matched to a gene: 16.